The 18 T cell receptor beta chains given below trace back to one sample, sequenced in a study of blood T cells in healthy people across ages. Through a sample-barcoded 5' primer and a J-beta primer mix, a second PCR was run for about 6 to 11 cycles. TCRdb reprocessed the 5' RACE reads with MiXCR, giving one entry per CDR3 protein. Here the sample spans roughly 1,000,000 distinct CDR3 sequences, roughly a quarter being singletons. A further study also used this sample, focusing on T cells of mothers and their children.

Sequencing used blood. The receptors here all came from a girl aged 2 to 9 in good health.

This clonotype was detected a few times. The chain couples TRBV14 to TRBJ2-4; D is perhaps TRBD1 (6 bases). The CDR3 loop spans 14 amino acids. Trimming removed 4 bases from V and 9 bases from J, with 16 bases in between. Germline V gene data show CDR1 as SGHDN and CDR2 as FVKESK. The CDR3 DNA follows: TGTGCCAGCAGCCCCGCGATCCAGGGGAGCATTCAGTACTTC. Protein sequence: CASSPAIQGSIQYF.

With regard to this clonotype: One end of the junction does not line up with germline, which may come from a read error. The rearrangement links TRBV11-2 to TRBJ2-7, with no clear D. Germline assignment: CDR1 SGHAT and CDR2 FQNNGV. This CDR3 has 14 amino acids. This CDR3 reads CASSLANLFYEQYF. The CDR3 DNA follows: TGTGCCAGCAGTTTAGCTAACCTCTTCTACGAGCAGTACTTC.

The chain has TRBV29-1 and TRBJ2-2; D is undetermined. Germline CDR1 reads SQVTM; CDR2 reads ANQGSEA. The V gene lost 6 bases and the J gene lost 4 bases, with 9 bases spanning the gap. The CDR3 loop spans 12 amino acids. DNA of the CDR3: TGCAGCGTACCGTCTGTCACCGGGGAGCTGTTTTTT. Its translation is CSVPSVTGELFF.

Ten or more counts support this clonotype. This CDR3 reads CASSQGLAGNEQFF. The CDR3 region has the DNA TGTGCCAGCAGTCAGGGACTAGCGGGGAATGAGCAGTTCTTC. The chain couples TRBV3-1 to TRBJ2-1; 13 nucleotides line up with TRBD2. The ends lost 6 bases at V and 7 bases at J; junction bases unmatched: 3. Looked up from germline, CDR1 is LGHDT and CDR2 is YNNKEL (reference sequence). The CDR3 totals 14 residues.

This chain uses TRBV5-6 with TRBJ2-5; TRBD2 matches 8 bases. The J call could be wrong; TRBJ2-7 is a better fit for the DNA end. Germline V lookup: CDR1 SGHDT, CDR2 YYEEEE. The CDR3 is 14 amino acids. CDR3 protein: CASSRGGSGYEQYF. CDR3 nucleotide sequence: TGTGCCAGCAGTCGGGGGGGATCGGGTTACGAGCAGTACTTC.

V usage is TRBV6-1 and J usage is TRBJ2-7; D call uncertain. Germline V gene data show CDR1 as MNHNS and CDR2 as SASEGT. V lost 4 bases and J 8 bases, leaving 15 bases between the germline ends. The CDR3 extends over 13 amino acids. Here the CDR3 reads CASSAARHNQQYF. The DNA for the CDR3 is TGTGCCAGCAGTGCGGCTCGACATAACCAGCAGTACTTC.

This clonotype was seen only a few times. The genes are TRBV2 and TRBJ2-5; 10 bases map to TRBD2. Per the germline V gene, CDR1 is SNHLY and CDR2 is FYNNEI. V shed 1 base and J 1 base; nucleotides not matched to a gene: 6. The CDR3 totals 17 residues. CDR3 nucleotides: TGTGCCAGCAGTGAAGTATATAGGACTAGCGGCCAAGAGACCCAGTACTTC. Protein: CASSEVYRTSGQETQYF.

The rearrangement joins TRBV28 to TRBJ2-5, with TRBD2 matching 12 bases. Per germline, CDR1 MDHEN and CDR2 SYDVKM. The CDR3 loop spans 17 amino acids. The V and J ends lost 5 bases and 7 bases, in that order; junction bases with no gene match: 14. CDR3 in amino acids: CASSDIPSGRAGWTQYF. CDR3 DNA sequence: TGTGCCAGCAGTGATATACCTAGCGGGAGGGCCGGGTGGACCCAGTACTTC.

A few counts support this clonotype. This chain joins TRBV13 and TRBJ1-5, with D perhaps matching TRBD1 (5 bases). CDR3 size: 13 residues. Germline V gives CDR1 PRHDT, CDR2 FYEKMQ (reference sequence). Trimming left V 0 bases short and J 8 bases short, with 8 bases between. CDR3 in amino acids: CASSLGGDEPQHF. The CDR3 DNA reads as TGTGCCAGCAGCTTAGGGGGGGACGAGCCCCAGCATTTT.

As for this clonotype: A junction boundary mismatches the germline segment, possibly from a read error. The chain couples TRBV19 to TRBJ1-1; D may be TRBD1 (5 bases). The CDR3 contains 13 residues. Germline V gene lookup returns CDR1 LNHDA and CDR2 SQIVND (reference sequence). The CDR3 DNA is TGTGCCAATAGTTTCAGAGGGGACACTGAAGCTTTCTTT. It specifies CANSFRGDTEAFF.

In this sample, this clonotype turned up a few times. The rearrangement uses TRBV20-1 and TRBJ2-3; 9 bases fit TRBD2. The V gene end was trimmed by 7 bases and the J gene end by 3 bases; junction bases not matched to a gene: 2. Germline CDR1 DFQATT, CDR2 SNEGSKA (reference sequence). The CDR3 runs 12 residues. The CDR3 spells CSVAGETDTQYF. CDR3 nucleotide sequence: TGCAGTGTAGCGGGAGAGACAGATACGCAGTATTTT.

The chain employs TRBV20-1 and TRBJ1-5; 9 positions match TRBD1. The V segment lost 6 bases and the J segment 3 bases; nucleotides outside the gene matches: 9. CDR1 DFQATT and CDR2 SNEGSKA come from the germline V gene (reference sequence). The CDR3 has 15 amino acids. The CDR3 DNA is TGCAGTGCCTCCGGGACAGGGCTTTACAATCAGCCCCAGCATTTT. Amino acid sequence: CSASGTGLYNQPQHF.

The chain is built from TRBV29-1 and TRBJ2-1; D call uncertain. Germline CDR1 reads SQVTM; CDR2 reads ANQGSEA. Trimming pared 8 bases from V and 3 bases from J, leaving 14 bases between. The CDR3 sequence is 13 residues long. CDR3: CSSRTEFYNEQFF. The CDR3 nucleotides are TGCAGCTCTAGGACGGAATTCTACAATGAGCAGTTCTTC.

The V and J genes are TRBV7-9 and TRBJ2-3, with a weak D call TRBD1 (6 bases). CDR3 length: 18 amino acids. Germline assignment: CDR1 SEHNR and CDR2 FQNEAQ (reference sequence). Trimming left V 3 bases short and J 1 base short, with 20 bases between. The CDR3: CASSLAGDRPLGTDTQYF. Written as DNA, the CDR3 is TGTGCCAGCAGCTTGGCAGGGGATCGCCCCTTGGGCACAGATACGCAGTATTTT.

The rearrangement joins TRBV10-3 to TRBJ2-1; 10 nucleotides align to TRBD2. With 3 bases clipped from V and 10 bases from J, the junction kept 9 bases outside the gene matches. The CDR3 consists of 15 residues. Per the germline V gene, CDR1 is ENHRY and CDR2 is SYGVKD. CDR3 residues: CAISDQREGAGEQFF. The CDR3 DNA reads TGTGCCATCAGTGACCAGCGGGAGGGGGCTGGGGAGCAGTTCTTC.

In this sample, this clonotype turned up a few times. The rearrangement links TRBV20-1 to TRBJ1-5, with D uncertain. The germline V and J ends were trimmed by 5 bases and 5 bases, with 10 bases remaining between them. The germline gives CDR1 DFQATT, CDR2 SNEGSKA (reference sequence). This CDR3 has 12 residues. The CDR3 is CSAGSYDQPQHF. CDR3 DNA: TGCAGTGCTGGGTCGTACGATCAGCCCCAGCATTTT.

To note about this clonotype: Compared with germline, one end of the junction differs, possibly owing to a read error. This chain uses TRBV10-3 with TRBJ2-2; weak D call: TRBD2 (5 bases). Germline V CDR1 and CDR2: ENHRY, SYGVKD. This CDR3 contains 12 residues. The CDR3 sequence is CAAQTNTGELLF. The CDR3 bases are TGTGCCGCCCAAACGAACACCGGGGAGCTGCTTTTT.

The gene calls are TRBV20-1 and TRBJ2-7; the match to TRBD2 covers 8 bases. V lost 4 bases and J lost 2; bases outside the gene matches: 10. CDR3 size: 15 residues. CDR1 and CDR2 from the germline V gene are DFQATT and SNEGSKA (reference sequence). CDR3 nucleotide sequence: TGCAGTGCTAAGGGGTGGAGCGGGGGTGCCTACGAGCAGTACTTC. This encodes CSAKGWSGGAYEQYF.